Listed below are T cell receptor beta chains from one sample, sequenced in a study of blood T cell repertoires in COVID-19. Here immunoSEQ multiplex PCR was the method, and the copy in TCRdb shows in-frame clones only, minus some. The sample lists roughly 50,000 clones; roughly nine tenths were seen once. Sequencing was performed on peripheral blood. These receptors came from a man in his fifties with acute or convalescent COVID-19. The CDR3 runs from the conserved cysteine through the conserved F or W. A D gene is named only where the DNA matches it firmly. Size is omitted from some rows. Given values are once, few, many or a class for expanded clones.

J: TRBJ2-7; size: -; V: TRBV29-1; D: -; DNA: TGCAGCGTTGAAGTGGGGCACGATTTCGGCGAGCAGTACTTC; CDR3: CSVEVGHDFGEQYF
J: TRBJ2-1; size: -; V: TRBV24-1; D: TRBD1; DNA: TGTGCCACCAGTGATGCGGGACAGGGGGCTTTAAATGAGCAGTTCTTC; CDR3: CATSDAGQGALNEQFF
J: TRBJ1-5; size: once; V: TRBV24-1; D: TRBD1; DNA: TGTGCCACCAGTGATTCTAAGACAGGGTGGAAGCCCCAGCATTTT; CDR3: CATSDSKTGWKPQHF
J: TRBJ2-7; size: -; V: TRBV30; D: TRBD1; DNA: TGTGCCTGGAGTAGAGGGACAGGGTACTACGAGCAGTACTTC; CDR3: CAWSRGTGYYEQYF
J: TRBJ2-4; size: once; V: TRBV18; D: -; DNA: TGTGCCAGCTCACCGGCGACAGAAAACATTCAGTACTTC; CDR3: CASSPATENIQYF
J: TRBJ2-1; size: few; V: TRBV6-2/TRBV6-3; D: TRBD2; DNA: TGTGCCAGCAGTTCAACCGGGACTAGCGCTAACCCGTTCTTC; CDR3: CASSSTGTSANPFF
J: TRBJ1-4; size: -; V: TRBV11-2; D: -; DNA: TGTGCCAGCAGCGCACGGGGACGGAGGGATGAAAAACTGTTTTTT; CDR3: CASSARGRRDEKLFF
J: TRBJ2-1; size: once; V: TRBV28; D: TRBD2; DNA: TGTGCCAGCAGCGGATCTAGCGGGAGTAGGAATGAGCAGTTCTTC; CDR3: CASSGSSGSRNEQFF
J: TRBJ2-6; size: -; V: TRBV11-2; D: -; DNA: TGTGCCAGCAGCTTAAGCTCATCCGGGGCCAACGTCCTGACTTTC; CDR3: CASSLSSSGANVLTF
J: TRBJ2-7; size: few; V: TRBV11-2; D: -; DNA: TGTGCCAGCAGCTTGACGGGAGACGTAGGGTACGAGCAGTACTTC; CDR3: CASSLTGDVGYEQYF
J: TRBJ2-3; size: few; V: TRBV7-9; D: -; DNA: TGTGCCAGCAGCTTAGGCGATTTACCCGGGACAGATACGCAGTATTTT; CDR3: CASSLGDLPGTDTQYF
J: TRBJ2-2; size: -; V: TRBV2; D: TRBD2; DNA: TGTGCCAGCACCCCACTAGCGGGAGCGAACACCGGGGAGCTGTTTTTT; CDR3: CASTPLAGANTGELFF
J: TRBJ2-5; size: -; V: TRBV7-2; D: TRBD1; DNA: TGTGCCAGCAGCTTAGTAGGGGGCTATCAAGAGACCCAGTACTTC; CDR3: CASSLVGGYQETQYF
J: TRBJ2-2; size: -; V: TRBV24-1; D: -; DNA: TGTGCCACCAGTGATCCAGCCAGGGGGAACACCGGGGAGCTGTTTTTT; CDR3: CATSDPARGNTGELFF
J: TRBJ1-2; size: once; V: TRBV12-3/TRBV12-4; D: -; DNA: TGTGCCAGCAGTTTGTTACGGGTTTATGGCTACACCTTC; CDR3: CASSLLRVYGYTF
J: TRBJ2-2; size: few; V: TRBV5-4; D: -; DNA: TGTGCCAGCAGCTCCTTCCGACAGCTGAACACCGGGGAGCTGTTTTTT; CDR3: CASSSFRQLNTGELFF
J: TRBJ1-2; size: -; V: TRBV12-5; D: TRBD1; DNA: TGTGCTAGTGGTTACTCAGGGGGCGCGGTTGGCTACACCTTC; CDR3: CASGYSGGAVGYTF
J: TRBJ2-7; size: -; V: TRBV5-1; D: -; DNA: TGCGCCAGCAGCTTCGCAGGGTCCTACGAGCAGTACTTC; CDR3: CASSFAGSYEQYF
J: TRBJ1-2; size: -; V: TRBV6-5; D: -; DNA: TGTGCCAGCATTAGAGGCCGGGGTACTAACTATGGCTACACCTTC; CDR3: CASIRGRGTNYGYTF
J: TRBJ2-7; size: -; V: TRBV7-9; D: TRBD1; DNA: TGTGCCAGCAGCTTAACCGGGACAGGGGCCGGCGAGCAGTACTTC; CDR3: CASSLTGTGAGEQYF
J: TRBJ2-1; size: once; V: TRBV24-1; D: -; DNA: TGTGCCACCAGTGACCCCACTATAAGCGCCTCGAATGAGCAGTTCTTC; CDR3: CATSDPTISASNEQFF
J: TRBJ1-2; size: -; V: TRBV6-1; D: -; DNA: TGTGCCAGCAGTGAGCCCAAGGACAGTTATGGCTACACCTTC; CDR3: CASSEPKDSYGYTF
J: TRBJ2-7; size: -; V: TRBV2; D: TRBD1; DNA: TGTGCCAGCAGTGCCGTGGACAGGGGGCACTACGAGCAGTACTTC; CDR3: CASSAVDRGHYEQYF
J: TRBJ1-2; size: once; V: TRBV6-1; D: -; DNA: TGTGCCAGCAGTATAAGACTGAACTATGGCTACACCTTC; CDR3: CASSIRLNYGYTF
J: TRBJ2-2; size: -; V: TRBV19; D: -; DNA: TGTGCCAGTAGGAGTGGACAGCCTACTACCGGGGAGCTGTTTTTT; CDR3: CASRSGQPTTGELFF
J: TRBJ1-1; size: -; V: TRBV5-1; D: -; DNA: TGCGCCAGCAGCTTGTTTATTTCCGGAGGCACTGAAGCTTTCTTT; CDR3: CASSLFISGGTEAFF
J: TRBJ2-7; size: -; V: TRBV5-1; D: TRBD1; DNA: TGCGCCAGCAGCATCGGACAGGGAAGAGACGAGCAGTACTTC; CDR3: CASSIGQGRDEQYF
J: TRBJ2-3; size: -; V: TRBV5-1; D: TRBD1; DNA: TGCGCCAGCAGCTGGGGGACAGGGACGGAAGATACGCAGTATTTT; CDR3: CASSWGTGTEDTQYF
J: TRBJ2-5; size: -; V: TRBV9; D: -; DNA: TGTGCCAGCAGCGTAGCGGGTCGGGAGTCAGAGACCCAGTACTTC; CDR3: CASSVAGRESETQYF
J: TRBJ1-1; size: -; V: TRBV7-9; D: -; DNA: TGTGCCAGCAGCGCGGACAGTATGAACACTGAAGCTTTCTTT; CDR3: CASSADSMNTEAFF
J: TRBJ2-1; size: -; V: TRBV19; D: -; DNA: TGTGCCAGTAGGACTAGAGATGAGCAGTTCTTC; CDR3: CASRTRDEQFF
J: TRBJ2-5; size: -; V: TRBV4-3; D: -; DNA: TGCGCCAGCAGCCAAGATTGGGCGGAGACCCAGTACTTC; CDR3: CASSQDWAETQYF
J: TRBJ1-2; size: -; V: TRBV6-5; D: -; DNA: TGTGCCAGCAGTTTCGGGAACGATGGCTACACCTTC; CDR3: CASSFGNDGYTF
J: TRBJ2-3; size: -; V: TRBV20-1; D: -; DNA: TGCAGTGCTAGTCGTGAACCGGGAACAGATACGCAGTATTTT; CDR3: CSASREPGTDTQYF
J: TRBJ2-2; size: -; V: TRBV5-1; D: TRBD2; DNA: TGCGCCAGCAGCTTGGCCGGGGCTAGCGGGAGTCCCGGGGAGCTGTTTTTT; CDR3: CASSLAGASGSPGELFF
J: TRBJ2-7; size: -; V: TRBV27; D: TRBD2; DNA: TGTGCCAGCAGTTTCTTCGGACTAGCGGGAGACGAGCAGTACTTC; CDR3: CASSFFGLAGDEQYF
J: TRBJ1-1; size: -; V: TRBV7-2; D: -; DNA: TGTGCCAGCAGCTGGGCAATGAACACTGAAGCTTTCTTT; CDR3: CASSWAMNTEAFF
J: TRBJ2-7; size: -; V: TRBV7-2; D: -; DNA: TGTGCCAGCAGCTCCCGCCCCCTCCTAGAAATCTACGAGCAGTACTTC; CDR3: CASSSRPLLEIYEQYF
J: TRBJ2-5; size: -; V: TRBV4-1; D: -; DNA: TGCGCCAGCAGCCAAGTCCCTCCGGAGGCCCAGTACTTC; CDR3: CASSQVPPEAQYF
J: TRBJ2-7; size: -; V: TRBV21-1; D: -; DNA: TGTGCCAGAACCGGACAGGGCCCTTCATCCTCCTACGAGCAGTACTTC; CDR3: CARTGQGPSSSYEQYF
J: TRBJ2-2; size: few; V: TRBV27; D: TRBD2; DNA: TGTGCCAGCAGTTCGGGCGGGCTAGCGGGAGTTACCGGGGAGCTGTTTTTT; CDR3: CASSSGGLAGVTGELFF